Shown below are 9 T cell receptor beta chains from a single sample sequenced in a study of response to subunit inactivated influenza vaccine. One entry per CDR3 protein, called by TCRdb with MiXCR from the RT-PCR reads. The data hold roughly 710,000 distinct CDR3 sequences, with around 15% observed a single time. Here the sequenced sample was PBMCs from blood, taken less than 15 days before vaccination. Every receptor here comes from a man over 45 who received an inactivated influenza vaccine.

This clonotype was counted a few times. J is TRBJ2-7 and V is TRBV6-5; tentative D call: TRBD2 (6 bases). This CDR3 spans 16 amino acids. Germline CDR1 MNHEY, CDR2 SVGAGI. V dropped 2 bases and J dropped 0 bases, with 14 bases sitting between them. The CDR3 region is CASSYPLGGHSYEQYF. DNA for the CDR3: TGTGCCAGCAGTTACCCGCTGGGAGGTCACTCCTACGAGCAGTACTTC.

Comments on this clonotype: The conserved phenylalanine or tryptophan is not found at the CDR3 terminus, so this likely reflects a read error. This chain joins TRBV15 and TRBJ1-6; D may be TRBD1 (5 bases). The CDR3 loop spans 13 amino acids. The ends were cut back, 0 bases at V and 12 bases at J, with 9 bases in the middle. From germline, CDR1 is LNHNV and CDR2 YYDKDF (reference sequence). Written as DNA, the CDR3 is TGTGCCACCAGCAGAGATCGAGGGGAACCCCTCCACCTT. Protein sequence: CATSRDRGEPLHL.

This clonotype appeared a few times. The V gene is TRBV4-2, the J gene TRBJ2-2; 12 nucleotides line up with TRBD2. The CDR3 is 18 amino acids. V shed 2 bases and J 1 base; nucleotides not matched to a gene: 5. Per the germline V gene, CDR1 is LGHNA and CDR2 is YNFKEQ. CDR3 coding DNA: TGTGCCAGCAGCCAAAGATCACTAGCGGGGGGGAACACCGGGGAGCTGTTTTTT. Translation gives CASSQRSLAGGNTGELFF.

The chain employs TRBV30 and TRBJ2-7; 7 bases agree with TRBD2. The CDR3 is 13 amino acids. The V segment lost 7 bases and the J segment 5 bases; nucleotides outside the gene matches: 11. CDR1 is GTSNPN, CDR2 SVGIG, per germline (reference sequence). The CDR3 region has the DNA TGTGCCTCTATGCGGGGGACCCCCCACGAGCAGTACTTC. It yields the protein CASMRGTPHEQYF.

The gene calls are TRBV15 and TRBJ1-1; a possible D gene is TRBD1 (6 bases). Germline V gene data show CDR1 as LNHNV and CDR2 as YYDKDF (reference sequence). V was trimmed by 0 bases and J by 5 bases, leaving 13 bases between them. The length of the CDR3 is 15 residues. The CDR3 DNA is TGTGCCACCAGCAGAGATCGGAGGGGGAAAACTGAAGCTTTCTTT. It encodes CATSRDRRGKTEAFF.

The table lists this clonotype with a few counts. The rearrangement joins TRBV20-1 to TRBJ2-7, with D tentatively TRBD2 (6 bases). Looked up from germline, CDR1 is DFQATT and CDR2 is SNEGSKA (reference sequence). Between the trimmed V and J ends, which lost 4 bases and 6 bases, there was a span of 13 bases. This CDR3 is built from 12 residues. CDR3 amino acids: CSATREVVEQYF. The CDR3, as DNA: TGCAGTGCTACCAGGGAGGTGGTCGAGCAGTACTTC.

This clonotype was detected a few times. The V gene is TRBV29-1, the J gene TRBJ1-2; perhaps TRBD1 as D (5 bases). This CDR3 comprises 13 residues. V lost 0 bases and J 5 bases, leaving 10 bases between the germline ends. Germline CDR1 and CDR2: SQVTM and ANQGSEA. The CDR3 sequence: CSVEEGRSYGYTF. In DNA, the CDR3 is TGCAGCGTTGAAGAGGGACGATCGTATGGCTACACCTTC. The whole variable domain, remainder taken from reference TRBV29-1 and TRBJ1-2, is SAVISQKPSRDICQRGTSLTIQCQVDSQVTMMFWYRQQPGQSLTLIATANQGSEATYESGFVIDKFPISRPNLTFSTLTVSNMSPEDSSIYLCSVEEGRSYGYTFGSGTRLTVV.

This clonotype has more than one count but fewer than ten. The chain uses TRBV7-9 and TRBJ2-1, with 11 bases that match TRBD2. The trim removed 5 bases at V and 6 bases at J, leaving 3 bases unmatched. This CDR3 is 14 amino acids long. Germline assignment: CDR1 SEHNR and CDR2 FQNEAQ (reference sequence). Written as DNA, the CDR3 is TGTGCCAGCAGCCATCTAGCGGGAGGCAATGAGCAGTTCTTC. Protein sequence: CASSHLAGGNEQFF. The entire variable domain, with the rest obtained from reference TRBV7-9 and TRBJ2-1, is as follows: DTGVSQNPRHKITKRGQNVTFRCDPISEHNRLYWYRQTLGQGPEFLTYFQNEAQLEKSRLLSDRFSAERPKGSFSTLEIQRTEQGDSAMYLCASSHLAGGNEQFFGPGTRLTVL.

This clonotype has only a few counts. The CDR3 region is CASRLGDRGSYEQYF. The CDR3 coding sequence is TGCGCCAGCAGGCTAGGGGACAGGGGATCCTACGAGCAGTACTTC. The chain couples TRBV5-1 to TRBJ2-7; 10 bases are a match to TRBD1. The junction had 6 bases not matched to a gene; V was cut back by 5 bases and J by 1 base. The CDR3 is 15 residues long. In germline, CDR1 is SGHRS, CDR2 YFSETQ.